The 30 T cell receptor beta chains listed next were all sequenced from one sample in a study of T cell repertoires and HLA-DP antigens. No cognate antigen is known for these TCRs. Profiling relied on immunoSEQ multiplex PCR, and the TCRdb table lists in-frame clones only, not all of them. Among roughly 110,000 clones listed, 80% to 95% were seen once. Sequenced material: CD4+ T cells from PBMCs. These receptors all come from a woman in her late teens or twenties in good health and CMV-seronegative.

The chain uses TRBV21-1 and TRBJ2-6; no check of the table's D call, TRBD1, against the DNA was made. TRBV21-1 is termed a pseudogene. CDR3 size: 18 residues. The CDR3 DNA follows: TGTGCCAGCAGCATATTAATCGGGACATCGGCTGGGGCCAACGTCCTGACTTTC. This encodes CASSILIGTSAGANVLTF.

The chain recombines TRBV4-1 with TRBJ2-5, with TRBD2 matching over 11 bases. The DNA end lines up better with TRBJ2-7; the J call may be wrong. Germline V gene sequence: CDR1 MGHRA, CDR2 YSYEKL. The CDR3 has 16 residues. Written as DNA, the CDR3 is TGCGCCAGCAGCCAAAACCGACTAGCGGGAAGCGGCGAGCAGTACTTC. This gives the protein CASSQNRLAGSGEQYF.

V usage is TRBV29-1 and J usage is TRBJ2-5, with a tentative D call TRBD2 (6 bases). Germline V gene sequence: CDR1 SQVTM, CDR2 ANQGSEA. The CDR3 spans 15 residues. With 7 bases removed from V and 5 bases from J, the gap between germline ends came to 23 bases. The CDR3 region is CSAGGARMGLETQYF. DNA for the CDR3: TGCAGCGCTGGAGGGGCTAGAATGGGCTTGGAGACCCAGTACTTC.

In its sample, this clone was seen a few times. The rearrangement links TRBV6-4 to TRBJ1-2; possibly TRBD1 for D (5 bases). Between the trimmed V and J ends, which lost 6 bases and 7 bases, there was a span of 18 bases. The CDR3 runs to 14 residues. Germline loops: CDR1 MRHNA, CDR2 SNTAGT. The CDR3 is CASRYRDWRLGYTF. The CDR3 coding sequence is TGTGCCAGCAGATACCGGGACTGGCGGCTTGGCTACACCTTC.

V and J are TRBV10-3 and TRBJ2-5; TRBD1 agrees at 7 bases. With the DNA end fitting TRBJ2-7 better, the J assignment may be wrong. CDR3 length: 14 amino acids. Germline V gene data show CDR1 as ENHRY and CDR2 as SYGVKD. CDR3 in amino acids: CAMTDRRTSYEQYF. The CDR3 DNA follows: TGTGCCATGACGGACAGGCGGACCTCCTACGAGCAGTACTTC.

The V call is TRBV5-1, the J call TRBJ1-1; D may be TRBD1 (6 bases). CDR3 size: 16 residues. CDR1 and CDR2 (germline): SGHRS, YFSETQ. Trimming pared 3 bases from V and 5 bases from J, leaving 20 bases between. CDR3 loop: CASSWRRDIRGTEAFF. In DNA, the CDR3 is TGCGCCAGCAGCTGGCGGCGGGACATAAGAGGAACTGAAGCTTTCTTT.

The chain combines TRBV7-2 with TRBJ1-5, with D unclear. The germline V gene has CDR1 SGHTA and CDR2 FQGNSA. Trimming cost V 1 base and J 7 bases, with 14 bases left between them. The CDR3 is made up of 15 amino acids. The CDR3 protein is CASSLVDGPTQPQHF. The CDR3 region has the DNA TGTGCCAGCAGCTTAGTAGACGGACCTACACAGCCCCAGCATTTT.

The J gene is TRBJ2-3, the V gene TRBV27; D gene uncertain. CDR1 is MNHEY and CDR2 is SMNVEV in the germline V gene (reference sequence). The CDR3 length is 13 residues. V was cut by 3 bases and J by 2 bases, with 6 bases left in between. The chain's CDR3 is CASSLRFTDTQYF. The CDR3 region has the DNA TGTGCCAGCAGTTTGAGGTTCACAGATACGCAGTATTTT.

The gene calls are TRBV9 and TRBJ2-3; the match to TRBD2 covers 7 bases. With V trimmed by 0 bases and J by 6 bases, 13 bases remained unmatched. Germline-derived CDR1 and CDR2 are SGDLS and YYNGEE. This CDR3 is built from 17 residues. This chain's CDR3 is CASSVGLAGANADTQYF. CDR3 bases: TGTGCCAGCAGCGTAGGACTAGCCGGGGCAAATGCGGATACGCAGTATTTT.

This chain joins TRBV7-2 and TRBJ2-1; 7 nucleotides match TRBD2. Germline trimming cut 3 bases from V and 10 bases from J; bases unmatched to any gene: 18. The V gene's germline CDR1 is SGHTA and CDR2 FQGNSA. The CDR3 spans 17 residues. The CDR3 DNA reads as TGTGCCAGCAGCTTCCTCTCCTGGCGGGGGTACCGAGACGAGCAGTTCTTC. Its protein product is CASSFLSWRGYRDEQFF. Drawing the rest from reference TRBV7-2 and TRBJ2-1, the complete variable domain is GAGVSQSPSNKVTEKGKDVELRCDPISGHTALYWYRQSLGQGLEFLIYFQGNSAPDKSGLPSDRFSAERTGGSVSTLTIQRTQQEDSAVYLCASSFLSWRGYRDEQFFGPGTRLTVL.

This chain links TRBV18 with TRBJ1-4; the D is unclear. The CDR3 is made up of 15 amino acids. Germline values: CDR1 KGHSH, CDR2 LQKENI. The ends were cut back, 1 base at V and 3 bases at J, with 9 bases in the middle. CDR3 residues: CASSPLAGSNEKLFF. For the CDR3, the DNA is TGTGCCAGCTCACCACTTGCCGGGTCTAATGAAAAACTGTTTTTT.

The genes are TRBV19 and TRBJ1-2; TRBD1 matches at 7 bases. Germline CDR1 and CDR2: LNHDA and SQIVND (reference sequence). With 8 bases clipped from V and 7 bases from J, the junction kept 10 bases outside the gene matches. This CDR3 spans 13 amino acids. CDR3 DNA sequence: TGTGCCAGTTCTTTTAGGGACAGCAGTGGCTACACCTTC. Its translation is CASSFRDSSGYTF.

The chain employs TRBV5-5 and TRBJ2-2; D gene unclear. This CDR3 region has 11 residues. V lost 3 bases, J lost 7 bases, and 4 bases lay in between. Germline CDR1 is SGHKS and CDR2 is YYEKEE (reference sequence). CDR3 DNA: TGTGCCAGCAGCTCGGTCGGGGAGCTGTTTTTT. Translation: CASSSVGELFF.

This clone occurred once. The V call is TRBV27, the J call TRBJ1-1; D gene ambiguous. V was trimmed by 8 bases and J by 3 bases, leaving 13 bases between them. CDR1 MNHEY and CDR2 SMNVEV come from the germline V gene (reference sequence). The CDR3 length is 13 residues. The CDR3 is CASSGRVDTEAFF. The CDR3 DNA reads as TGTGCCAGCTCGGGCAGAGTAGACACTGAAGCTTTCTTT.

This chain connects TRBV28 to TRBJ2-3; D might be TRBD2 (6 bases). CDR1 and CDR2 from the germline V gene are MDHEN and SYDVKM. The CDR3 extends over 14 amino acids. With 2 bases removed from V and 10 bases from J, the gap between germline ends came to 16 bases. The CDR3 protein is CASSLASGPRPQYF. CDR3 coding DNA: TGTGCCAGCAGTTTAGCGAGCGGGCCCCGGCCGCAGTATTTT.

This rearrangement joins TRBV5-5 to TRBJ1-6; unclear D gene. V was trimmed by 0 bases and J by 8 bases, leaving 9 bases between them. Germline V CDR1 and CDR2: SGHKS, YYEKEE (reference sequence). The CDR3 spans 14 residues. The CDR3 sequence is CASSLAGFDSPLHF. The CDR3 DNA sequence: TGTGCCAGCAGCTTGGCGGGGTTTGATTCACCCCTCCACTTT.

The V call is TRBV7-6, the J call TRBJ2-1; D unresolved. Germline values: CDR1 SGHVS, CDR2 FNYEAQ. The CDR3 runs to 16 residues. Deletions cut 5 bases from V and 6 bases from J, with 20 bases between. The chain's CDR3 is CASSPYPRQSGNEQFF. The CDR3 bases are TGTGCCAGCAGCCCATACCCGCGGCAGTCGGGCAATGAGCAGTTCTTC.

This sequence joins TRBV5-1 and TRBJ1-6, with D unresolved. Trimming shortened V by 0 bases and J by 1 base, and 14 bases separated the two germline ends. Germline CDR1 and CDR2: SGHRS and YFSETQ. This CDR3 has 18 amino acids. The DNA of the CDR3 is TGCGCCAGCAGCTTGGGGTCGCCCAGGAGGTCCTATAATTCACCCCTCCACTTT. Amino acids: CASSLGSPRRSYNSPLHF.

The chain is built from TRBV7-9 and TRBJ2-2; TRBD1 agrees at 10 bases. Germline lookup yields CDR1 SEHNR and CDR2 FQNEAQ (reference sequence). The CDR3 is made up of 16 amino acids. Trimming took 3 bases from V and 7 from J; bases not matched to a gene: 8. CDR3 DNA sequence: TGTGCCAGCAGCTTTTACCGGGACAGGGGTAGCGGGGAGCTGTTTTTT. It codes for CASSFYRDRGSGELFF.

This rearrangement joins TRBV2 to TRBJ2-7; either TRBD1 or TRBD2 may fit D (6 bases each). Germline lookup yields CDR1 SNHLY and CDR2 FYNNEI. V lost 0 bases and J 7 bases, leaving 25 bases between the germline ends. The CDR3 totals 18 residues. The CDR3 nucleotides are TGTGCCAGCAGTGAAGCGCTAACAGGGCGACTAGATTTATTTGAGCAGTACTTC. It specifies CASSEALTGRLDLFEQYF.

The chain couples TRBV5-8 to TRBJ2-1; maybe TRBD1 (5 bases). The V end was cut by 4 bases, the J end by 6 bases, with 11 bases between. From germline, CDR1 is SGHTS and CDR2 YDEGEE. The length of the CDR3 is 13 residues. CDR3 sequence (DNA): TGTGCCAGCAGCGGGTTAGGGGCCAATGAGCAGTTCTTC. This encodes CASSGLGANEQFF.

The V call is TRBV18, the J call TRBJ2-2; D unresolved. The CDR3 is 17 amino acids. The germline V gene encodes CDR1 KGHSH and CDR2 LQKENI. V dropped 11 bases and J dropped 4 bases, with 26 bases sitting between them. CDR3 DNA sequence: TGTGCCGGTTATCACTCCAGCGTTTCCATGGGCACCGGGGAGCTGTTTTTT. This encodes CAGYHSSVSMGTGELFF.

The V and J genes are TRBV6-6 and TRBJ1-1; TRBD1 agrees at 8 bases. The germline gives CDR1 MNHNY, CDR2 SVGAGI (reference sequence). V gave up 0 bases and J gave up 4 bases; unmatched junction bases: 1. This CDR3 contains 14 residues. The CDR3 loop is CASSYSDRGTEAFF. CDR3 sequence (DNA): TGTGCCAGCAGTTACTCTGACAGGGGCACTGAAGCTTTCTTT.

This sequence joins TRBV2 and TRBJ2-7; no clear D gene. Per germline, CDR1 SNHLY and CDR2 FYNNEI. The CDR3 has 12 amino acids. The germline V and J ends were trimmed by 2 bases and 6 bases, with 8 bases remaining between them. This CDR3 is CASSEQVGEQYF. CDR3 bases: TGTGCCAGCAGTGAACAGGTCGGCGAGCAGTACTTC.

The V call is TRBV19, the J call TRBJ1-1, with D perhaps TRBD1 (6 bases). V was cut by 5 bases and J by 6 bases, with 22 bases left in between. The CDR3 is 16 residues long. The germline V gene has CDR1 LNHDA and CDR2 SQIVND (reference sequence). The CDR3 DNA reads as TGTGCCAGTAGTTTCCGTACGGGACAAAAGGGTGCTGAAGCTTTCTTT. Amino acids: CASSFRTGQKGAEAFF.

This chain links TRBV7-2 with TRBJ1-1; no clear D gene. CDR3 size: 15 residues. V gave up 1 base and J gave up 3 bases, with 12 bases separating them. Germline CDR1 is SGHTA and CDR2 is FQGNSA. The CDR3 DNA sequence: TGTGCCAGCAGCTTAGGGACGGAGGGTTACACTGAAGCTTTCTTT. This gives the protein CASSLGTEGYTEAFF.

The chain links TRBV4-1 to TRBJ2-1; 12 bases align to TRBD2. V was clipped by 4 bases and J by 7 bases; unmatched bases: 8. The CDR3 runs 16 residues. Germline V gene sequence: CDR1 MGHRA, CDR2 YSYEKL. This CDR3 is CASSRSLAGGPNEQFF. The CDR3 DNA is TGCGCCAGCAGCCGATCTCTAGCGGGAGGGCCGAATGAGCAGTTCTTC.

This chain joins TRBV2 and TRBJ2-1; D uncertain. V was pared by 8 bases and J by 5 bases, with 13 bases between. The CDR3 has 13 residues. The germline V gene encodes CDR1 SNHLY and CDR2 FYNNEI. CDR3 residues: CASVKGTHNEQFF. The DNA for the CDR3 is TGTGCCAGCGTCAAGGGAACCCACAATGAGCAGTTCTTC.

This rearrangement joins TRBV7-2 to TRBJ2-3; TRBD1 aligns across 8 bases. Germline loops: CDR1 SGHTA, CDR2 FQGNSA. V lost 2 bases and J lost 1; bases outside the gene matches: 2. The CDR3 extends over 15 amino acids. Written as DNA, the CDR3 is TGTGCCAGCAGCTTACCGGGACAGGGCACAGATACGCAGTATTTT. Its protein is CASSLPGQGTDTQYF.

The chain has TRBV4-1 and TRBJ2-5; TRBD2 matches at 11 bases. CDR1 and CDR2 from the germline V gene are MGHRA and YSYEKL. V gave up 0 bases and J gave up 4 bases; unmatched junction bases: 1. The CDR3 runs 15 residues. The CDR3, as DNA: TGCGCCAGCAGCCAAGATGGGACTAGCGGAGAGACCCAGTACTTC. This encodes CASSQDGTSGETQYF.